This is a list of T cell receptor beta chains from one sample in a study of cytomegalovirus exposure and HLA in healthy donors. Some clones are missing from TCRdb's copy, which holds only in-frame ones; the method was immunoSEQ multiplex PCR. The sample lists some 120,000 clones, roughly 70% seen once, with less than 4% in the top ten. The sample was PBMCs. The receptors were sampled from a man aged 25-40 years in good health and CMV-seronegative. Both conserved end residues are part of each CDR3. Each record gives: D gene, CDR3 length, V gene, clone size, J gene, CDR3 protein, CDR3 DNA. D genes are given only for firm matches. The size of a clone is reported for some rows only, either as once, few or many, or as a class for expanded clones.

>NA|14|TRBV5-8|NA|TRBJ2-7
CASSLQKGTYEQYF
TGTGCCAGCAGCTTGCAGAAGGGGACCTACGAGCAGTACTTC
>TRBD2|16|TRBV7-3|NA|TRBJ2-2
CASRRGRDWDTGELFF
TGTGCCAGCAGGAGAGGGAGGGATTGGGACACCGGGGAGCTGTTTTTT
>TRBD1|15|TRBV4-3|NA|TRBJ2-7
CASSQEGQGTYEQYF
TGCGCCAGCAGCCAAGAAGGACAGGGTACGTACGAGCAGTACTTC
>NA|13|TRBV30|NA|TRBJ1-2
CAWSVPWGVGYTF
TGTGCCTGGAGTGTACCGTGGGGCGTTGGCTACACCTTC
>NA|14|TRBV15|NA|TRBJ2-7
CATSRGGQAYEQYF
TGTGCCACCAGCAGAGGGGGCCAAGCCTACGAGCAGTACTTC
>NA|12|TRBV28|NA|TRBJ2-7
CASSSTTPKQYF
TGTGCCAGCAGTAGCACTACCCCGAAGCAGTACTTC
>NA|14|TRBV11-1|NA|TRBJ2-5
CASSLVAREGTQYF
TGTGCCAGCAGCTTAGTCGCTAGAGAGGGGACCCAGTACTTC
>NA|14|TRBV5-1|few|TRBJ2-3
CASSGGQLTDTQYF
TGCGCCAGCAGCGGCGGACAGTTAACAGATACGCAGTATTTT
>NA|13|TRBV6-5|once|TRBJ2-7
CASSYGHSYEQYF
TGTGCCAGCAGTTACGGACATTCCTACGAGCAGTACTTC
>NA|13|TRBV7-6|NA|TRBJ2-3
CASSSTPGDTQYF
TGTGCCAGCAGCTCCACCCCGGGAGATACGCAGTATTTT
>NA|14|TRBV21-1|few|TRBJ1-1
CASSKPDRGTEAFF
TGTGCCAGCAGCAAGCCGGACAGAGGAACTGAAGCTTTCTTT
>TRBD1|17|TRBV4-2|NA|TRBJ2-6
CASSQEQGASGANVLTF
TGTGCCAGCAGCCAAGAGCAGGGGGCCTCTGGGGCCAACGTCCTGACTTTC
>NA|14|TRBV4-2|NA|TRBJ2-1
CASSQIAAANEQFF
TGTGCCAGCAGCCAAATTGCGGCGGCCAATGAGCAGTTCTTC
>NA|15|TRBV28|NA|TRBJ1-6
CASSPPLTGSSPLHF
TGTGCCAGCAGTCCCCCCCTGACGGGAAGTTCACCCCTCCACTTT
>TRBD1|14|TRBV19|NA|TRBJ1-5
CASSGRTGREPQHF
TGTGCCAGTAGTGGCCGGACAGGGAGGGAGCCCCAGCATTTT
>TRBD2|16|TRBV25-1|once|TRBJ2-3
CASSEFGRLATDTQYF
TGTGCCAGCAGTGAATTTGGGAGACTAGCGACTGATACGCAGTATTTT
>TRBD2|19|TRBV15|NA|TRBJ2-5
CATSVGGMGRGGPQETQYF
TGTGCCACCAGCGTGGGTGGGATGGGGCGGGGGGGGCCCCAAGAGACCCAGTACTTC
>TRBD2|16|TRBV30|NA|TRBJ2-1
CAWSVQGLAGGLKQFF
TGTGCCTGGAGTGTACAGGGGCTAGCGGGAGGTCTGAAGCAGTTCTTC
>NA|16|TRBV6-5|NA|TRBJ2-7
CASSYSGGGPNYEQYF
TGTGCCAGCAGTTACTCGGGTGGCGGGCCCAACTACGAGCAGTACTTC
>NA|13|TRBV28|NA|TRBJ2-7
CASSLTNSYEQYF
TGTGCCAGCAGTTTGACTAACTCCTACGAGCAGTACTTC
>NA|14|TRBV5-5|NA|TRBJ2-5
CASSTGLIGETQYF
TGTGCCAGCAGCACCGGACTTATCGGAGAGACCCAGTACTTC
>TRBD1|15|TRBV14|once|TRBJ2-1
CASSQTGGSYNEQFF
TGTGCCAGCAGCCAGACAGGGGGCTCCTACAATGAGCAGTTCTTC
>NA|15|TRBV2|NA|TRBJ1-6
CASSGSGGMGSPLHF
TGTGCCAGCAGTGGTTCGGGGGGCATGGGTTCACCCCTCCACTTT
>NA|13|TRBV7-2|NA|TRBJ2-2
CASSPQGGGELFF
TGTGCCAGCAGCCCCCAGGGTGGCGGGGAGCTGTTTTTT
>TRBD2|14|TRBV6-4|NA|TRBJ2-3
CASSERGGTDTQYF
TGTGCCAGCAGTGAGCGGGGGGGCACAGATACGCAGTATTTT
>NA|15|TRBV6-5|once|TRBJ2-1
CASSYMGSSYNEQFF
TGTGCCAGCAGTTACATGGGCAGCTCCTACAATGAGCAGTTCTTC
>TRBD1|18|TRBV9|NA|TRBJ1-1
CASSVGVGSRQGDTEAFF
TGTGCCAGCAGCGTAGGCGTCGGTTCAAGGCAGGGGGACACTGAAGCTTTCTTT
>NA|15|TRBV10-2|NA|TRBJ1-1
CASSFKQIMNTEAFF
TGCGCCAGCAGTTTCAAACAGATCATGAACACTGAAGCTTTCTTT
>TRBD1|16|TRBV7-8|NA|TRBJ2-6
CASSFDRGAGANVLTF
TGTGCCAGCAGCTTTGACAGGGGAGCTGGGGCCAACGTCCTGACTTTC
>NA|12|TRBV5-6|once|TRBJ2-1
CASSLREPEQFF
TGTGCCAGCAGCTTGAGAGAACCTGAGCAGTTCTTC
>TRBD2|15|TRBV6-5|NA|TRBJ2-1
CASSYGAGVSNEQFF
TGTGCCAGCAGTTACGGTGCGGGAGTGTCCAATGAGCAGTTCTTC
>NA|13|TRBV30|NA|TRBJ2-5
CACSPGAQETQYF
TGTGCCTGCTCTCCAGGGGCCCAAGAGACCCAGTACTTC
>NA|15|TRBV7-2|NA|TRBJ2-7
CASSRNSLAGNEQYF
TGTGCCAGCAGCCGAAACTCCTTGGCGGGGAACGAGCAGTACTTC
>NA|11|TRBV7-2|NA|TRBJ2-5
CASSGGLAQYF
TGTGCCAGCAGCGGGGGCCTGGCCCAGTACTTC